The TCR beta chain under discussion was sequenced for a study of blood T cell repertoires in COVID-19. Study-level background: COVID-19 samples collected from the United States, Italy and Spain covered acute and convalescent phases.

The CDR3 extends over 15 amino acids. Germline lookup yields CDR1 SGHNT and CDR2 YYREEE (reference sequence). The V gene lost 5 bases and the J gene lost 8 bases, with 22 bases spanning the gap. Using immunoSEQ multiplex PCR, the repertoire was profiled, and TCRdb retains in-frame clones only, with some absent. The sample lists under 200,000 clones, roughly 80% occurring once. Participants reported their clinical history, and cohort assignment relied on those reports. This clone was seen a few times. The chain couples TRBV5-4 to TRBJ1-1; D may be TRBD1 (6 bases). The TCR was taken from a woman in her fifties or sixties with acute COVID-19. The sequenced sample was PBMCs or T cells enriched from blood (not recorded which). The CDR3 spells CASSLSGTSLKEAFF. The CDR3 DNA is TGTGCCAGCAGTCTCTCCGGGACATCCCTTAAAGAAGCTTTCTTT.